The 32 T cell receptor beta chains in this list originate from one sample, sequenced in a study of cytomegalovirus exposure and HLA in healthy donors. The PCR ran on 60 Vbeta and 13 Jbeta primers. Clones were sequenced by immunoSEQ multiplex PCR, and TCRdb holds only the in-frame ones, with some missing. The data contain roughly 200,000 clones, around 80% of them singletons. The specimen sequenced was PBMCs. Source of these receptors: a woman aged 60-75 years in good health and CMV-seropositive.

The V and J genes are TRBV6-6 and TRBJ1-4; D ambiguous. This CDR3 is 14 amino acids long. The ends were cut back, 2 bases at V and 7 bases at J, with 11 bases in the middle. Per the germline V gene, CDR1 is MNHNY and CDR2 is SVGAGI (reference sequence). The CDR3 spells CASSYEAGIEKLFF. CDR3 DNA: TGTGCCAGCAGTTACGAGGCGGGGATTGAAAAACTGTTTTTT.

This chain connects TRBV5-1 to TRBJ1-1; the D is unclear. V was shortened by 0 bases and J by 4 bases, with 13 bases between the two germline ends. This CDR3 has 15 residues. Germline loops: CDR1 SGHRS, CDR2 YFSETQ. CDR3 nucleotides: TGCGCCAGCAGCTTGGACAGTTCACGGATCACTGAAGCTTTCTTT. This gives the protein CASSLDSSRITEAFF.

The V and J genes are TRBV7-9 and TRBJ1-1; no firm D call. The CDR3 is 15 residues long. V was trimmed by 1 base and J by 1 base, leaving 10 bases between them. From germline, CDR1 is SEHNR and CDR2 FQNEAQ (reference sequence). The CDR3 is CASSLVAGANTEAFF. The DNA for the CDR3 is TGTGCCAGCAGCTTAGTTGCGGGAGCGAACACTGAAGCTTTCTTT.

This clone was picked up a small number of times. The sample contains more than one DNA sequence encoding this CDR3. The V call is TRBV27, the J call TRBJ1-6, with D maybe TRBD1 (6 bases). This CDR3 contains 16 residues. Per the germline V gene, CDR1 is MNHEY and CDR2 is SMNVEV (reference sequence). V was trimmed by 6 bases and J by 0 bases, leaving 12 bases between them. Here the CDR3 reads CASSQTGSSYNSPLHF. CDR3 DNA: TGTGCCAGCAGCCAAACAGGGAGCTCCTATAATTCACCCCTCCACTTT.

The CDR3 loop is CAWSVLRGLNNEQFF. DNA of the CDR3: TGTGCCTGGAGTGTACTAAGGGGGCTCAACAATGAGCAGTTCTTC. The chain recombines TRBV30 with TRBJ2-1; TRBD1 aligns across 7 bases. Per the germline V gene, CDR1 is GTSNPN and CDR2 is SVGIG (reference sequence). This CDR3 comprises 15 residues. The V gene end was trimmed by 0 bases and the J gene end by 5 bases; junction bases not matched to a gene: 7.

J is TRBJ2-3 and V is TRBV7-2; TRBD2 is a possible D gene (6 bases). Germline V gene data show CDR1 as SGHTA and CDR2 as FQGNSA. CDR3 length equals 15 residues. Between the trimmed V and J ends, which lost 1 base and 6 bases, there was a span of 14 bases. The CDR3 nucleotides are TGTGCCAGCAGCTTAGGGGGCTGGAGGGGCGATACGCAGTATTTT. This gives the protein CASSLGGWRGDTQYF.

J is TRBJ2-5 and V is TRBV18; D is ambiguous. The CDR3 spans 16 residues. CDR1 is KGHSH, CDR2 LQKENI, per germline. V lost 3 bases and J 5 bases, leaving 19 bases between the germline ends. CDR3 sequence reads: CASSPPIFRQSETQYF. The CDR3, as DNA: TGTGCCAGCTCACCTCCCATTTTCAGGCAGTCCGAGACCCAGTACTTC.

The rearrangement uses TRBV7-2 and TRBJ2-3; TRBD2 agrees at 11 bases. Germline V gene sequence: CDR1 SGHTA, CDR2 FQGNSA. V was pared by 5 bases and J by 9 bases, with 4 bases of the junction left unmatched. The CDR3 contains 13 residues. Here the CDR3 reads CASSVTSGRTQYF. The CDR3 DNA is TGTGCCAGCAGCGTAACTAGCGGGAGAACGCAGTATTTT.

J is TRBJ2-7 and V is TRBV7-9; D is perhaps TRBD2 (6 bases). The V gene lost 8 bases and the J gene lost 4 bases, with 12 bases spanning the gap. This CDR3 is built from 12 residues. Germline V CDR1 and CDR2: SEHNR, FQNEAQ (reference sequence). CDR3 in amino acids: CASRDSRYEQYF. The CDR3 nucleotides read TGTGCCAGCCGGGACTCAAGATACGAGCAGTACTTC.

This CDR3 reads CASSMTGETGELFF. CDR3 DNA: TGTGCCAGTAGTATGACAGGGGAAACCGGGGAGCTGTTTTTT. V usage is TRBV19 and J usage is TRBJ2-2; 8 positions match TRBD1. V shed 3 bases, J shed 5 bases, and the junction held 2 bases outside the gene matches. CDR3 length equals 14 residues. CDR1 LNHDA and CDR2 SQIVND come from the germline V gene (reference sequence).

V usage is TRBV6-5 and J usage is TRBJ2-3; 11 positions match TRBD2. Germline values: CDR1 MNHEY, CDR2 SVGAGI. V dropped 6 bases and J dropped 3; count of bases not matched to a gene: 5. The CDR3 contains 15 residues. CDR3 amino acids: CASSLLAGETDTQYF. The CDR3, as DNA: TGTGCCAGCAGCCTACTAGCGGGGGAAACAGATACGCAGTATTTT.

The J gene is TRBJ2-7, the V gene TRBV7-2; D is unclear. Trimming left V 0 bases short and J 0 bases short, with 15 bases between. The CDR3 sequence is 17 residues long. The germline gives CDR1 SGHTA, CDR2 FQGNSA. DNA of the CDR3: TGTGCCAGCAGCTTAGCGTGGGCCCCGAGATACTCCTACGAGCAGTACTTC. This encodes CASSLAWAPRYSYEQYF. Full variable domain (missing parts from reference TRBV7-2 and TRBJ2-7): GAGVSQSPSNKVTEKGKDVELRCDPISGHTALYWYRQSLGQGLEFLIYFQGNSAPDKSGLPSDRFSAERTGGSVSTLTIQRTQQEDSAVYLCASSLAWAPRYSYEQYFGPGTRLTVT.

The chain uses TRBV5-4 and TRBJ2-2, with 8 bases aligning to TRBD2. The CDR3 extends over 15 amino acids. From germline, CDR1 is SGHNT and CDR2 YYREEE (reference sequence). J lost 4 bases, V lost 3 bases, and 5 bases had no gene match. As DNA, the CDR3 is TGTGCCAGCAGCTCGGGACTAGTCAGCACCGGGGAGCTGTTTTTT. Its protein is CASSSGLVSTGELFF. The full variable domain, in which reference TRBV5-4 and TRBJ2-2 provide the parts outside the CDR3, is ETGVTQSPTHLIKTRGQQVTLRCSSQSGHNTVSWYQQALGQGPQFIFQYYREEENGRGNFPPRFSGLQFPNYSSELNVNALELDDSALYLCASSSGLVSTGELFFGEGSRLTVL.

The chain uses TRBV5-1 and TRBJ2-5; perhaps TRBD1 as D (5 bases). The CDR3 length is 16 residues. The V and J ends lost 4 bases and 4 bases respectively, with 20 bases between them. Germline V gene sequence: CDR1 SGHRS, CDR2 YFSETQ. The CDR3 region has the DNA TGCGCCAGCAGCCCGTTTCCGGACATCTCGGGAGAGACCCAGTACTTC. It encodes CASSPFPDISGETQYF.

The CDR3 here is CASSEATNRVTSPLHF. The DNA for the CDR3 is TGTGCCAGCAGTGAAGCAACTAACAGGGTGACTTCACCCCTCCACTTT. The chain combines TRBV6-1 with TRBJ1-6; D may be TRBD1 (6 bases). The CDR3 spans 16 residues. Trimming removed 0 bases at V and 9 bases at J, with 15 bases between. Germline V CDR1 and CDR2: MNHNS, SASEGT.

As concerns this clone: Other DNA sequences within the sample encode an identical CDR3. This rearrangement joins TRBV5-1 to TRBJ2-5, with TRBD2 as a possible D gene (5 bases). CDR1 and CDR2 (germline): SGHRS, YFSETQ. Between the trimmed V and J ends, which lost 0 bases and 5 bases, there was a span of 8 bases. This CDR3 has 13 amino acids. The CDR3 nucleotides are TGCGCCAGCAGCTTGGGGCGCGGGGAGACCCAGTACTTC. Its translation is CASSLGRGETQYF.

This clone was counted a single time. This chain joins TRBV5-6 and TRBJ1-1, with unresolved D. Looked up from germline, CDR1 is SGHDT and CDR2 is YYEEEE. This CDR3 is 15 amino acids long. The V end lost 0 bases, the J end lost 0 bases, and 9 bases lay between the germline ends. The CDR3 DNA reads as TGTGCCAGCAGCTTGGTTACATTCGTGAACACTGAAGCTTTCTTT. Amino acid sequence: CASSLVTFVNTEAFF.

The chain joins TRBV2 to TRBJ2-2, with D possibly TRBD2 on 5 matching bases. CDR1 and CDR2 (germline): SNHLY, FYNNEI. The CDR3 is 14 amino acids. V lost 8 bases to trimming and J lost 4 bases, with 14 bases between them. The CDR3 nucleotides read TGTGCCAGCGAGGGTGTTAGAACCACCGGGGAGCTGTTTTTT. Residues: CASEGVRTTGELFF.

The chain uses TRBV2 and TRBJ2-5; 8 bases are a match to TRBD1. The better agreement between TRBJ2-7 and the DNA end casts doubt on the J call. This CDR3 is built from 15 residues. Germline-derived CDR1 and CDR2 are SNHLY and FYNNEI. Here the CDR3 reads CASSELGTGSYEQYF. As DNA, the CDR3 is TGTGCCAGCAGTGAACTTGGGACAGGATCCTACGAGCAGTACTTC.

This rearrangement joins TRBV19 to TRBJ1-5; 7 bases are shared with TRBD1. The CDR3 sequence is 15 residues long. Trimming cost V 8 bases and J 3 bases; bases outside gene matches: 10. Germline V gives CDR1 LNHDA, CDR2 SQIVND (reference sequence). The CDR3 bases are TGTGCCAGTGCCCCGGGACAGACGCACAATCAGCCCCAGCATTTT. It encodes CASAPGQTHNQPQHF. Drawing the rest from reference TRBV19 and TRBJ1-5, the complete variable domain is DGGITQSPKYLFRKEGQNVTLSCEQNLNHDAMYWYRQDPGQGLRLIYYSQIVNDFQKGDIAEGYSVSREKKESFPLTVTSAQKNPTAFYLCASAPGQTHNQPQHFGDGTRLSIL.

The CDR3 loop reads CASSKTSANTDTQYF. For the CDR3, the DNA is TGTGCCAGCAGCAAGACTAGCGCAAACACAGATACGCAGTATTTT. The chain uses TRBV27 and TRBJ2-3; 8 bases fit TRBD2. There are 15 residues in the CDR3. After removal of 6 bases from V and 2 bases from J, the junction contained 7 bases not matched to a gene. Germline V lookup: CDR1 MNHEY, CDR2 SMNVEV (reference sequence).

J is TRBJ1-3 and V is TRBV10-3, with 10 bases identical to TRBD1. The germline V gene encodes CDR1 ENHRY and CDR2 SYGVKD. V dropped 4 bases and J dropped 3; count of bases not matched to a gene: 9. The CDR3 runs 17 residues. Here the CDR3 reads CAISAAGTGEVGNTIYF. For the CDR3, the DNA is TGTGCCATCAGTGCTGCCGGGACAGGGGAAGTTGGAAACACCATATATTTT.

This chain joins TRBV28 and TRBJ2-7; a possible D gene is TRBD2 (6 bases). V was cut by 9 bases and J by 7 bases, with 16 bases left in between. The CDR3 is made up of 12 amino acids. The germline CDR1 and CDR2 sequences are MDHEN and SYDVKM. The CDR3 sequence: CASFRGTREQYF. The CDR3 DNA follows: TGTGCCAGTTTCCGGGGGACTCGAGAGCAGTACTTC. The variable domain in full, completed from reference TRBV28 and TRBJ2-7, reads DVKVTQSSRYLVKRTGEKVFLECVQDMDHENMFWYRQDPGLGLRLIYFSYDVKMKEKGDIPEGYSVSREKKERFSLILESASTNQTSMYLCASFRGTREQYFGPGTRLTVT.

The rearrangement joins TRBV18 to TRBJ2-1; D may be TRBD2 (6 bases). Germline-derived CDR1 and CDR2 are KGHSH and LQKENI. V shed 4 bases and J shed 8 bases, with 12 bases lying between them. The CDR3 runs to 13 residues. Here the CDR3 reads CASSQLANDEQFF. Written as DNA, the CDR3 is TGTGCCAGCTCACAACTAGCTAACGATGAGCAGTTCTTC.

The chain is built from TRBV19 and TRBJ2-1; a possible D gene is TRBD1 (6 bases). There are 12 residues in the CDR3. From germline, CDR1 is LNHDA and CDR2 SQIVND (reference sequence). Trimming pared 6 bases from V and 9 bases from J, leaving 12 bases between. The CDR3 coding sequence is TGTGCCAGTAGACACAGGGTCACTGAGCAGTTCTTC. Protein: CASRHRVTEQFF.

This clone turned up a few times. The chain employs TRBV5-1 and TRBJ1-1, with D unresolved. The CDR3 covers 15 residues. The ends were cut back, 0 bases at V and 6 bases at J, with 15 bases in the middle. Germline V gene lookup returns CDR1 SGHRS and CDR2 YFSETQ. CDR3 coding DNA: TGCGCCAGCAGCTTGGACGGGTCAAGAAGCTCTGAAGCTTTCTTT. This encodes CASSLDGSRSSEAFF.

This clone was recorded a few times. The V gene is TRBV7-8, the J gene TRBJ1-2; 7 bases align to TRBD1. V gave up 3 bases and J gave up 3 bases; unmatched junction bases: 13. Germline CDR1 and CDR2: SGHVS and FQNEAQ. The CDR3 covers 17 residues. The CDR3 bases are TGTGCCAGCAGCTTGAGTAGGGACAGAAAAATTTACTATGGCTACACCTTC. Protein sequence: CASSLSRDRKIYYGYTF.

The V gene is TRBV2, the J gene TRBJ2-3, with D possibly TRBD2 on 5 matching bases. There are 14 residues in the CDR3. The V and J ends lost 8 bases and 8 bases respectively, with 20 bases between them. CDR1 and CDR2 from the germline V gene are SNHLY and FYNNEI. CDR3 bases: TGTGCCAGCCTTAAGGAGAACGGTGAGGGTACGCAGTATTTT. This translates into CASLKENGEGTQYF.

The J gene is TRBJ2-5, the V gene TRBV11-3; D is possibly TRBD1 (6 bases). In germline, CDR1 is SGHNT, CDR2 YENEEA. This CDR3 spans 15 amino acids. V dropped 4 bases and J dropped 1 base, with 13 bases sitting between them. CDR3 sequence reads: CASSSNTGIQETQYF. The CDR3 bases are TGTGCCAGCAGCTCAAATACAGGGATCCAAGAGACCCAGTACTTC.

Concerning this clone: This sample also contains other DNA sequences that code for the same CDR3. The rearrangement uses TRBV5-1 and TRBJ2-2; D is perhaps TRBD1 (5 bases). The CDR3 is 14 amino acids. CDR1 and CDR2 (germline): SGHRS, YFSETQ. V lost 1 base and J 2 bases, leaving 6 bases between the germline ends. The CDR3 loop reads CASSLQGNTGELFF. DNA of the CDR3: TGCGCCAGCAGCTTGCAGGGAAACACCGGGGAGCTGTTTTTT. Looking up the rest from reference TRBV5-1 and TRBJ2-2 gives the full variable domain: KAGVTQTPRYLIKTRGQQVTLSCSPISGHRSVSWYQQTPGQGLQFLFEYFSETQRNKGNFPGRFSGRQFSNSRSEMNVSTLELGDSALYLCASSLQGNTGELFFGEGSRLTVL.

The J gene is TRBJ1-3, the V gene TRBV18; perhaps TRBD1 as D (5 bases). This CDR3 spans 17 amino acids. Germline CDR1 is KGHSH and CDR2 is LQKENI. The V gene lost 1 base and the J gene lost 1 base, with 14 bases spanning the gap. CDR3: CASSPRQGHGSGNTIYF. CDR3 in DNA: TGTGCCAGCTCACCACGGCAGGGCCATGGTTCTGGAAACACCATATATTTT. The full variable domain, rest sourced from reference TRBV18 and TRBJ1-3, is NAGVMQNPRHLVRRRGQEARLRCSPMKGHSHVYWYRQLPEEGLKFMVYLQKENIIDESGMPKERFSAEFPKEGPSILRIQQVVRGDSAAYFCASSPRQGHGSGNTIYFGEGSWLTVV.

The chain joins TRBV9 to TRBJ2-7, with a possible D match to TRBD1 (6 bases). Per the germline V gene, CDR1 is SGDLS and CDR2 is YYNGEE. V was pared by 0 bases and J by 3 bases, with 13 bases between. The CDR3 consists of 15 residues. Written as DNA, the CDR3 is TGTGCCAGCAGCGTAGAAGCAGGGGCGATCTACGAGCAGTACTTC. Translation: CASSVEAGAIYEQYF. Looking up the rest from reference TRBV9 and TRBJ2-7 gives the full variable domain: DSGVTQTPKHLITATGQRVTLRCSPRSGDLSVYWYQQSLDQGLQFLIQYYNGEERAKGNILERFSAQQFPDLHSELNLSSLELGDSALYFCASSVEAGAIYEQYFGPGTRLTVT.